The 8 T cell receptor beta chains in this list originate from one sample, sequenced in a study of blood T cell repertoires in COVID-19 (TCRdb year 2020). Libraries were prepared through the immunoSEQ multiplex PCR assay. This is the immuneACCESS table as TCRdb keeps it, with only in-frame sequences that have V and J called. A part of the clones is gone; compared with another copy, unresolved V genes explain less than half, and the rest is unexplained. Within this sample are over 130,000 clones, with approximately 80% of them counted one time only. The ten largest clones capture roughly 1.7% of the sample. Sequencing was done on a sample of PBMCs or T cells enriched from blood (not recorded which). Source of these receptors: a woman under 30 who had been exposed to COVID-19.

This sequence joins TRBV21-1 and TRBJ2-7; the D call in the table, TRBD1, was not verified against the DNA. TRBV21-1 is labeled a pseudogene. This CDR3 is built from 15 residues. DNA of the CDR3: TGTGCCAGCAGCAAAGAGGGGCAGGGGCACTACGAGCAGTACTTC. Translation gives CASSKEGQGHYEQYF.

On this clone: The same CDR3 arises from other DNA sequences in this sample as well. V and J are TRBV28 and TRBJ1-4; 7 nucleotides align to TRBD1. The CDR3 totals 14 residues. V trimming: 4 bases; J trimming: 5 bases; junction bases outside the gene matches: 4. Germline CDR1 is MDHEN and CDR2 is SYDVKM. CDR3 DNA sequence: TGTGCCAGCAGTTCAGGGGGTTCAAATGAAAAACTGTTTTTT. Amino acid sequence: CASSSGGSNEKLFF.

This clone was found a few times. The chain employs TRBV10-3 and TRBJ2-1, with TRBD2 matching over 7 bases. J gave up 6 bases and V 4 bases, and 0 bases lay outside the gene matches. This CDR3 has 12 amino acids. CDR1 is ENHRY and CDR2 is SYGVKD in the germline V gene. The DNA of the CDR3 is TGTGCCATCAGTGGGGGGGGCAATGAGCAGTTCTTC. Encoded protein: CAISGGGNEQFF.

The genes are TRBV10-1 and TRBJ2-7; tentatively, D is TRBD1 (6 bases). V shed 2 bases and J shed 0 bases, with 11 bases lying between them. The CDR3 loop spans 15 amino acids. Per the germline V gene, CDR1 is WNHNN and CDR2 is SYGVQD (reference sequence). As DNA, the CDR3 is TGCGCCAGCAGTGAGCAGCCAGGGGTCTCCTACGAGCAGTACTTC. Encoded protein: CASSEQPGVSYEQYF.

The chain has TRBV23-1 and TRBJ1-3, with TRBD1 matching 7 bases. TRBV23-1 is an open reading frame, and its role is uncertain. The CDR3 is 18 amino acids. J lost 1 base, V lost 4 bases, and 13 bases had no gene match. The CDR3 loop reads CASSPETGFNESGNTIYF. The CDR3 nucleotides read TGCGCCAGCAGTCCGGAGACAGGGTTTAATGAGTCTGGAAACACCATATATTTT.

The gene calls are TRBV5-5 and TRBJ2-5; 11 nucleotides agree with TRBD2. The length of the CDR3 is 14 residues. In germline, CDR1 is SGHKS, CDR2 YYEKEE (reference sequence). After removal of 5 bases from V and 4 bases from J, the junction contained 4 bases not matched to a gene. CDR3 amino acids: CASRLLAGVETQYF. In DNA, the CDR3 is TGTGCCAGCAGGCTACTAGCGGGAGTAGAGACCCAGTACTTC.

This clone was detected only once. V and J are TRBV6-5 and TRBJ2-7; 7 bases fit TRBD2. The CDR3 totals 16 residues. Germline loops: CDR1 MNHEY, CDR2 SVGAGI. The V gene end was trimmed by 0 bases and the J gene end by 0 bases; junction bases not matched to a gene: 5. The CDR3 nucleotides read TGTGCCAGCAGTTACTCCTCTAGCGGAGACTCCTACGAGCAGTACTTC. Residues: CASSYSSSGDSYEQYF.

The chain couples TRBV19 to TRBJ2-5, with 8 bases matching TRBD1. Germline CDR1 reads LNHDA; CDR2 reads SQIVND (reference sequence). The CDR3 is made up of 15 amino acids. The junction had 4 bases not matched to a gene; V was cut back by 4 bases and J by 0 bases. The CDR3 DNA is TGTGCCAGTAGTAAGAGACAGGGGTACCAAGAGACCCAGTACTTC. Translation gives CASSKRQGYQETQYF.